These 28 T cell receptor beta chains share one sample of origin, sequenced in a study of PD-1 blockade in classical Hodgkin lymphoma. Here immunoSEQ multiplex PCR was the method, and the copy in TCRdb shows in-frame clones only, minus some. This sample has fewer than 65,000 clones, with 85% to 90% found just once. Every patient had relapsed following autologous stem cell transplantation, and cohorts differed in brentuximab vedotin exposure. Sequencing used peripheral blood mononuclear cells (PBMCs), obtained at baseline. Source of these receptors: a human donor with classical Hodgkin lymphoma.

This clone was picked up one time. The chain has TRBV27 and TRBJ1-1; D is ambiguous. V shed 2 bases and J shed 1 base, with 11 bases lying between them. Germline V gene lookup returns CDR1 MNHEY and CDR2 SMNVEV (reference sequence). The CDR3 loop spans 15 amino acids. The chain's CDR3 is CASSLNPTANTEAFF. Written as DNA, the CDR3 is TGTGCCAGCAGTTTAAATCCTACAGCGAACACTGAAGCTTTCTTT.

V usage is TRBV5-4 and J usage is TRBJ2-3; 11 bases match TRBD2. The germline V gene has CDR1 SGHNT and CDR2 YYREEE (reference sequence). V was pared by 0 bases and J by 8 bases, with 8 bases of the junction left unmatched. There are 16 residues in the CDR3. In DNA, the CDR3 is TGTGCCAGCAGCTTGGATTTAGCGGGGGGGCAATCTACGCAGTATTTT. Protein: CASSLDLAGGQSTQYF.

The chain is built from TRBV6-5 and TRBJ1-4; D gene uncertain. Germline CDR1 reads MNHEY; CDR2 reads SVGAGI. V gave up 2 bases and J gave up 2 bases, with 6 bases separating them. The CDR3 contains 14 residues. The CDR3 here is CASSYEFTNEKLFF. CDR3 nucleotides: TGTGCCAGCAGTTACGAGTTTACTAATGAAAAACTGTTTTTT.

The rearrangement uses TRBV6-1 and TRBJ1-5, with TRBD1 matching over 7 bases. V lost 2 bases, J lost 5 bases, and 15 bases stayed unmatched. Germline V gene lookup returns CDR1 MNHNS and CDR2 SASEGT. This CDR3 spans 18 amino acids. The CDR3 nucleotides are TGTGCCAGCAGTGAACCTCTAAGACTTGACAGGGAGTATCAGCCCCAGCATTTT. Its protein product is CASSEPLRLDREYQPQHF.

The CDR3 bases are TGTGCCAGCAGACAGGGAGGCTATAATTCACCCCTCCACTTT. It is translated as CASRQGGYNSPLHF. The chain couples TRBV7-2 to TRBJ1-6; perhaps TRBD1 as D (6 bases). The V end was cut by 6 bases, the J end by 3 bases, with 9 bases between. The germline CDR1 and CDR2 sequences are SGHTA and FQGNSA. The CDR3 is 14 amino acids.

CDR3 nucleotides: TGTGCCTGGCTCCAGGGATACGAAGCGAACACTGAAGCTTTCTTT. Its protein is CAWLQGYEANTEAFF. The chain joins TRBV30 to TRBJ1-1; the D gene is possibly TRBD1 (5 bases). CDR1 is GTSNPN and CDR2 is SVGIG in the germline V gene (reference sequence). The V end was cut by 5 bases, the J end by 1 base, with 17 bases between. The CDR3 covers 15 residues.

The chain carries TRBV5-1 and TRBJ1-1, with a possible D match to TRBD1 (5 bases). CDR1 is SGHRS, CDR2 YFSETQ, per germline. The germline V and J ends were trimmed by 4 bases and 7 bases, with 14 bases remaining between them. There are 13 residues in the CDR3. CDR3 sequence reads: CASSPPGESEAFF. The CDR3 DNA follows: TGCGCCAGCAGCCCACCGGGGGAAAGTGAAGCTTTCTTT.

V usage is TRBV28 and J usage is TRBJ1-1; perhaps TRBD1 as D (6 bases). Trimming took off 6 bases at V and 2 bases at J, with 10 bases between the two ends. Germline V CDR1 and CDR2: MDHEN, SYDVKM. This CDR3 contains 13 residues. The CDR3 region has the DNA TGTGCCAGCAGCTTGACAGGAAACACTGAAGCTTTCTTT. It encodes CASSLTGNTEAFF.

This clone came up once. The genes are TRBV6-4 and TRBJ1-1, with D hard to call. This CDR3 is built from 13 residues. Trimming left V 5 bases short and J 1 base short, with 8 bases between. Germline assignment: CDR1 MRHNA and CDR2 SNTAGT. The CDR3 sequence is CASSQKGNTEAFF. The CDR3 DNA reads TGTGCCAGCAGTCAAAAAGGGAACACTGAAGCTTTCTTT.

This clone is a singleton in its sample. The chain carries TRBV6-5 and TRBJ2-7, with D uncertain. There are 14 residues in the CDR3. V was pared by 2 bases and J by 6 bases, with 14 bases between. CDR1 and CDR2 from the germline V gene are MNHEY and SVGAGI. The CDR3 sequence: CASSYLDRPSEQYF. CDR3 sequence (DNA): TGTGCCAGCAGTTACCTCGATAGGCCAAGCGAGCAGTACTTC.

V usage is TRBV4-2 and J usage is TRBJ2-1; no definite D call. CDR3 length equals 12 residues. From germline, CDR1 is LGHNA and CDR2 YNFKEQ. V lost 3 bases and J lost 5, with 5 bases in between. CDR3 in DNA: TGTGCCAGCAGCCACCTGGACAATGAGCAGTTCTTC. Amino acid sequence: CASSHLDNEQFF.

Points on this clone: The junction differs from germline at one of its ends, possibly a read error. The chain joins TRBV13 to TRBJ1-1, with D possibly TRBD1 on 5 matching bases. CDR1 PRHDT and CDR2 FYEKMQ come from the germline V gene (reference sequence). The CDR3 runs to 13 residues. CDR3 DNA: TGTGCCAGCAGCCCGGGGGGGAACGCTGAAGCTTTCTTT. Protein: CASSPGGNAEAFF.

The V and J genes are TRBV6-5 and TRBJ1-4; D may be TRBD1 (5 bases). The V and J ends lost 4 bases and 5 bases respectively, with 14 bases between them. Germline V gives CDR1 MNHEY, CDR2 SVGAGI. The CDR3 has 15 amino acids. CDR3 amino acids: CASSFRGVGNEKLFF. Written as DNA, the CDR3 is TGTGCCAGCAGTTTCCGGGGGGTAGGCAATGAAAAACTGTTTTTT.

This chain joins TRBV10-3 and TRBJ1-2, with a possible D match to TRBD1 (5 bases). The V gene's germline CDR1 is ENHRY and CDR2 SYGVKD. The V end lost 4 bases, the J end lost 5 bases, and 5 bases lay between the germline ends. This CDR3 is built from 11 residues. The CDR3 DNA follows: TGTGCCATCAGTGGGGGGTATGGCTACACCTTC. It specifies CAISGGYGYTF.

The chain couples TRBV10-3 to TRBJ2-3; D remains ambiguous. This CDR3 is 13 amino acids long. CDR1 and CDR2 from the germline V gene are ENHRY and SYGVKD. The V end lost 3 bases, the J end lost 6 bases, and 10 bases lay between the germline ends. The CDR3 sequence is CAISEDGIDTQYF. CDR3 coding DNA: TGTGCCATCAGTGAAGACGGCATCGATACGCAGTATTTT.

V is TRBV6-4 and J is TRBJ2-1; D is ambiguous. Germline CDR1 is MRHNA and CDR2 is SNTAGT. The CDR3 extends over 12 amino acids. Trimming took off 4 bases at V and 9 bases at J, with 10 bases between the two ends. The CDR3 loop reads CASSARSGEQFF. The CDR3 nucleotides read TGTGCCAGCAGTGCTAGGTCCGGTGAGCAGTTCTTC.

This clone was seen only once. The V gene is TRBV5-5, the J gene TRBJ2-1; D is unclear. From germline, CDR1 is SGHKS and CDR2 YYEKEE (reference sequence). V was trimmed by 3 bases and J by 9 bases, leaving 7 bases between them. CDR3 length equals 11 residues. The CDR3 loop is CASSYLGEQFF. The CDR3 DNA reads TGTGCCAGCAGCTATTTGGGTGAGCAGTTCTTC.

This chain joins TRBV5-4 and TRBJ1-2, with D possibly TRBD1 on 5 matching bases. Germline CDR1 reads SGHNT; CDR2 reads YYREEE (reference sequence). The CDR3 runs to 16 residues. V was clipped by 2 bases and J by 4 bases, with 18 bases between them. The CDR3 region is CASSLGTGSHVYGYTF. The CDR3 DNA reads TGTGCCAGCAGCTTAGGGACCGGGTCCCACGTCTATGGCTACACCTTC.

This clone was picked up one time. V is TRBV28 and J is TRBJ2-5; D call uncertain. The end of the DNA aligns better with TRBJ2-7, so the J call may be wrong. Germline-derived CDR1 and CDR2 are MDHEN and SYDVKM. The CDR3 totals 14 residues. CDR3: CASRVFPGDYEQYF. The DNA of the CDR3 is TGTGCCAGCAGGGTATTTCCAGGTGACTACGAGCAGTACTTC.

The rearrangement uses TRBV4-2 and TRBJ1-6; D ambiguous. Germline CDR1 and CDR2: LGHNA and YNFKEQ. The CDR3 is 15 residues long. Trimming cost V 4 bases and J 8 bases, with 15 bases left between them. CDR3 sequence (DNA): TGTGCCAGCAGCCCCGACATTTCCACTTATTCACCCCTCCACTTT. Amino acids: CASSPDISTYSPLHF.

This rearrangement joins TRBV6-5 to TRBJ2-1; D is perhaps TRBD1 (6 bases). Germline V CDR1 and CDR2: MNHEY, SVGAGI. CDR3 length equals 13 residues. Deletions cut 4 bases from V and 5 bases from J, with 9 bases between. This CDR3 is CASSSTGDNEQFF. In nucleotides, the CDR3 is TGTGCCAGCAGTTCGACAGGAGACAATGAGCAGTTCTTC.

The genes are TRBV27 and TRBJ2-1; D could derive from TRBD1 or TRBD2 (5 bases each). Trimming pared 3 bases from V and 8 bases from J, leaving 8 bases between. Germline V gene data show CDR1 as MNHEY and CDR2 as SMNVEV (reference sequence). This CDR3 contains 12 residues. CDR3 protein: CASSFLGDEQFF. The CDR3 DNA reads TGTGCCAGCAGTTTTCTGGGGGATGAGCAGTTCTTC.

This chain connects TRBV7-9 to TRBJ1-1; no reliable D call. The germline gives CDR1 SEHNR, CDR2 FQNEAQ (reference sequence). Between the trimmed V and J ends, which lost 5 bases and 5 bases, there was a span of 12 bases. The CDR3 loop spans 13 amino acids. Written as DNA, the CDR3 is TGTGCCAGCAGCCCCGTCCTCAAGACTGAAGCTTTCTTT. This gives the protein CASSPVLKTEAFF.

This clone was found a few times. This sequence joins TRBV30 and TRBJ2-7; D may be TRBD2 (5 bases). The V and J ends lost 1 base and 6 bases respectively, with 10 bases between them. Germline CDR1 reads GTSNPN; CDR2 reads SVGIG (reference sequence). The CDR3 covers 12 residues. This CDR3 reads CAWSGESAEQYF. In DNA form, the CDR3 reads TGTGCCTGGAGTGGGGAGTCAGCCGAGCAGTACTTC.

The chain uses TRBV6-6 and TRBJ1-2; 7 bases line up with TRBD1. Per germline, CDR1 MNHNY and CDR2 SVGAGI (reference sequence). Trimming removed 0 bases from V and 5 bases from J; junction bases left unmatched: 6. This CDR3 contains 15 residues. DNA of the CDR3: TGTGCCAGCAGTTACTCGACAGGGTGGATTTATGGCTACACCTTC. Protein: CASSYSTGWIYGYTF.

The chain joins TRBV7-8 to TRBJ2-7; D is perhaps TRBD1 (5 bases). Germline V lookup: CDR1 SGHVS, CDR2 FQNEAQ. V dropped 5 bases and J dropped 4 bases, with 9 bases sitting between them. The CDR3 extends over 12 amino acids. CDR3 DNA: TGTGCCAGCAGCGGGGCCGTGTACGAGCAGTACTTC. It codes for CASSGAVYEQYF. Variable domain in full (rest from reference TRBV7-8 and TRBJ2-7): GAGVSQSPRYKVAKRGQDVALRCDPISGHVSLFWYQQALGQGPEFLTYFQNEAQLDKSGLPSDRFFAERPEGSVSTLKIQRTQQEDSAVYLCASSGAVYEQYFGPGTRLTVT.

This clone was detected a few times. The J gene is TRBJ1-2, the V gene TRBV10-3; D uncertain. From germline, CDR1 is ENHRY and CDR2 SYGVKD. V was shortened by 8 bases and J by 3 bases, with 10 bases between the two germline ends. The CDR3 covers 12 residues. CDR3 bases: TGTGCCATCGGTGGGCCAGACTATGGCTACACCTTC. Its protein product is CAIGGPDYGYTF.

This rearrangement joins TRBV5-1 to TRBJ2-3; 12 bases agree with TRBD2. Trimming took 4 bases from V and 0 from J; bases not matched to a gene: 6. Per the germline V gene, CDR1 is SGHRS and CDR2 is YFSETQ. The CDR3 totals 17 residues. CDR3 nucleotides: TGCGCCAGCAGCCAACTAGCGGGGGGCCCCAGCACAGATACGCAGTATTTT. It codes for CASSQLAGGPSTDTQYF. The complete variable domain, with remaining parts taken from reference TRBV5-1 and TRBJ2-3, reads KAGVTQTPRYLIKTRGQQVTLSCSPISGHRSVSWYQQTPGQGLQFLFEYFSETQRNKGNFPGRFSGRQFSNSRSEMNVSTLELGDSALYLCASSQLAGGPSTDTQYFGPGTRLTVL.